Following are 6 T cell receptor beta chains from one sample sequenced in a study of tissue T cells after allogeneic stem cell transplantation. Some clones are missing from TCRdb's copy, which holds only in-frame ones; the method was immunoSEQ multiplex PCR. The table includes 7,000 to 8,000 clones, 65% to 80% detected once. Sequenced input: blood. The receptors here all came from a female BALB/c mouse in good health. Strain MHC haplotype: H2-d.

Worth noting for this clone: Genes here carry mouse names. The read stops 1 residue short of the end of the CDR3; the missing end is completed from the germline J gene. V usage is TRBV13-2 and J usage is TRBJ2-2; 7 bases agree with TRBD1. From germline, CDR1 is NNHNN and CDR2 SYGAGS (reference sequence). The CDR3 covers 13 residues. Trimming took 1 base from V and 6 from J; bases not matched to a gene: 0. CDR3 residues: CASGDQGAGQLYF. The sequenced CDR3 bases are TGTGCCAGCGGTGATCAGGGGGCCGGGCAGCTCTAC.

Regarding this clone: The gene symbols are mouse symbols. CDR3 bases read: TGTGCCAGCAGCCTGGACTGGGGGGGGGAACAGTAC. Its protein product is CASSLDWGGEQY. The entire CDR3 reads CASSLDWGGEQYF. V and J are TRBV3 and TRBJ2-7; 12 positions agree with TRBD2. The CDR3 goes on 1 residue after the read ends, and that part is filled in from the germline J gene. Germline-derived CDR1 and CDR2 are SNHLY and FYNGKV (reference sequence). Trimming cost V 5 bases and J 7 bases; bases outside gene matches: 3. The CDR3 consists of 13 residues.

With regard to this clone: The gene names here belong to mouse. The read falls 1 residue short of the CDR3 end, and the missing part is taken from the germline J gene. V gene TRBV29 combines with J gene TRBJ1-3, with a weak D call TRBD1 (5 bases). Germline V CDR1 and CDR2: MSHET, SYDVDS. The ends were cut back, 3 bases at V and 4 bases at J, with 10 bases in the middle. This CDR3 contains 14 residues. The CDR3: CASSFEGRGNTLYF. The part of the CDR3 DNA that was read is TGTGCTAGCAGTTTTGAGGGGAGGGGAAATACGCTCTAT. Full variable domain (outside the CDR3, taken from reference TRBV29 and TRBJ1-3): DMKVTQMPRYLIKRMGENVLLECGQDMSHETMYWYRQDPGLGLQLIYISYDVDSNSEGDIPKGYRVSRKKREHFSLILDSAKTNQTSVYFCASSFEGRGNTLYFGEGSRLIVV.

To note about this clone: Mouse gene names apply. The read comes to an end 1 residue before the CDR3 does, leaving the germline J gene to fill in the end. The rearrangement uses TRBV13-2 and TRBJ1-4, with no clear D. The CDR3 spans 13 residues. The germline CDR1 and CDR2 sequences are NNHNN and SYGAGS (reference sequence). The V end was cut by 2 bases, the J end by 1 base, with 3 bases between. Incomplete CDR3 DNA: TGTGCCAGCGGTGACAGTTCCAACGAAAGATTATTT. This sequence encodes CASGDSSNERLF. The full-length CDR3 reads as CASGDSSNERLFF.

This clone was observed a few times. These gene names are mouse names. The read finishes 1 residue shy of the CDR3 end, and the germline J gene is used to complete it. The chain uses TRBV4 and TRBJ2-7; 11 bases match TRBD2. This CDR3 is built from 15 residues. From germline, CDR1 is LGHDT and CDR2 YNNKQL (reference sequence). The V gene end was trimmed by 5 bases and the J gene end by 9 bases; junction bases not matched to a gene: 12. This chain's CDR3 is CASSLPTGGAGGQYF. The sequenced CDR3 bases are TGTGCCAGCAGCCTCCCTACTGGGGGGGCAGGTGGACAGTAC.

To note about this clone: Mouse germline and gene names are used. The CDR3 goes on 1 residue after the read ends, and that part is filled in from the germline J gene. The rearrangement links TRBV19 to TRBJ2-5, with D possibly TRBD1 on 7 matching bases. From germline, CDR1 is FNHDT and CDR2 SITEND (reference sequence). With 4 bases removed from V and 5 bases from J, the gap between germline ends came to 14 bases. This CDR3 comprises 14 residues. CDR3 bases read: TGTGCCAGCAGTCAGGGGGGAAAGAGAGACACCCAGTAC. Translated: CASSQGGKRDTQY. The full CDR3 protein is CASSQGGKRDTQYF.